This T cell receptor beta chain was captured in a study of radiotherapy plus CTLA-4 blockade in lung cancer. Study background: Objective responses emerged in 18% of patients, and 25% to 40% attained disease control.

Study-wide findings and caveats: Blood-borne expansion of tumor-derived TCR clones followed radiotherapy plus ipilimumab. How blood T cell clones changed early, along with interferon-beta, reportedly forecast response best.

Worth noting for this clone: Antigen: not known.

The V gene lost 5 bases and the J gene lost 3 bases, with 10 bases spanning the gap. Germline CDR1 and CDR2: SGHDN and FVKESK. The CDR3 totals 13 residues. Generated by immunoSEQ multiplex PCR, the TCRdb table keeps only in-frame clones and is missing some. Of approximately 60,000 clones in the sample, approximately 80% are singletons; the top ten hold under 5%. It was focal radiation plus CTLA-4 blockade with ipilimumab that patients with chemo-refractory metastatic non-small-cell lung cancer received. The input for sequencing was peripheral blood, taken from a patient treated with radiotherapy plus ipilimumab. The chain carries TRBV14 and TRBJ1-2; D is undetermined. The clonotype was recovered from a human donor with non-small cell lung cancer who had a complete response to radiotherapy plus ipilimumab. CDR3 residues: CASSVRQYYGYTF. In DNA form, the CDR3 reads TGTGCCAGCAGCGTCCGGCAGTACTATGGCTACACCTTC.